These 20 T cell receptor beta chains share one sample of origin, sequenced in a study of blood T cell repertoires in COVID-19 (dated by TCRdb to about 2020). To prepare the library, the immunoSEQ multiplex PCR assay was applied. TCRdb took this table from immuneACCESS and kept in-frame rearrangements with V and J called. Such tables lack part of the clones; where checked against another copy, unresolved V genes explain under half of the gap, and the rest is unexplained. The sample table lists about 140,000 clones, approximately 88% of them with a count of one. 1.7% of the sample belongs to the ten largest clones. The sequencing input was peripheral blood. The receptor set was obtained from a woman aged 45-65 years with acute or convalescent COVID-19.

In its sample, this clone was seen a few times. The rearrangement uses TRBV6-5 and TRBJ1-2, with a tentative D call TRBD1 (5 bases). Germline V gene lookup returns CDR1 MNHEY and CDR2 SVGAGI. The CDR3 runs to 15 residues. Between the trimmed V and J ends, which lost 6 bases and 6 bases, there was a span of 20 bases. The CDR3 spells CASSRTNRWLDGYTF. Here the CDR3 DNA reads TGTGCCAGCAGCCGGACTAACAGGTGGCTGGATGGCTACACCTTC.

The chain combines TRBV6-6 with TRBJ1-1, with D tentatively TRBD1 (5 bases). The V gene's germline CDR1 is MNHNY and CDR2 SVGAGI (reference sequence). The CDR3 contains 13 residues. Trimming took 8 bases from V and 0 from J, leaving 10 bases between them. In DNA, the CDR3 is TGTGCCAGCGGACATGGGATGAACACTGAAGCTTTCTTT. This translates into CASGHGMNTEAFF.

The chain is built from TRBV7-3 and TRBJ1-2; D is ambiguous. Looked up from germline, CDR1 is SGHTA and CDR2 is FQGTGA. The CDR3 loop spans 13 amino acids. Trimming stripped 0 bases from V and 8 bases from J, with 10 bases between. In nucleotides, the CDR3 is TGTGCCAGCAGCTTAACGAGTCCGGGGGGCTACACCTTC. This sequence encodes CASSLTSPGGYTF.

V and J are TRBV18 and TRBJ1-4; the D is unclear. The germline V gene encodes CDR1 KGHSH and CDR2 LQKENI. V was cut by 6 bases and J by 8 bases, with 13 bases left in between. This CDR3 has 13 residues. In DNA, the CDR3 is TGTGCCAGCTCTTACGGTAACCTAGAAAAACTGTTTTTT. This sequence encodes CASSYGNLEKLFF.

The V gene is TRBV11-2, the J gene TRBJ1-2; tentative D call: TRBD1 (6 bases). The germline CDR1 and CDR2 sequences are SGHAT and FQNNGV. Between the trimmed V and J ends, which lost 1 base and 0 bases, there was a span of 15 bases. There are 17 residues in the CDR3. Here the CDR3 reads CASSLGATGPANYGYTF. CDR3 sequence (DNA): TGTGCCAGCAGCTTAGGGGCAACAGGGCCTGCTAACTATGGCTACACCTTC.

Of note for this clone: The junction differs from germline at one of its ends, possibly a read error. The rearrangement uses TRBV14 and TRBJ2-1; tentative D call: TRBD2 (5 bases). The CDR3 contains 16 residues. CDR1 is SGHDN and CDR2 is FVKESK in the germline V gene. The CDR3 is CAGSPLAGFFYNEQFF. CDR3 bases: TGTGCCGGCAGCCCCCTAGCCGGATTCTTTTACAATGAGCAGTTCTTC.

The chain couples TRBV9 to TRBJ2-3, with 9 bases identical to TRBD2. The CDR3 has 15 amino acids. Trimming at V came to 0 bases and at J to 4 bases, leaving 3 bases not matched to a gene. Germline V gene lookup returns CDR1 SGDLS and CDR2 YYNGEE. DNA of the CDR3: TGTGCCAGCAGCGTAGACCCTAGCGGGGCAGATACGCAGTATTTT. It specifies CASSVDPSGADTQYF.

This chain joins TRBV27 and TRBJ1-5; unclear D gene. With 5 bases removed from V and 4 bases from J, the gap between germline ends came to 15 bases. Germline assignment: CDR1 MNHEY and CDR2 SMNVEV (reference sequence). The CDR3 consists of 15 residues. The DNA of the CDR3 is TGTGCCAGCAGTGTCTCGGGAACAACTAATCAGCCCCAGCATTTT. Translated, it gives CASSVSGTTNQPQHF.

The chain couples TRBV5-1 to TRBJ2-5; 8 bases are shared with TRBD2. V shed 4 bases, J shed 2 bases, and the junction held 7 bases outside the gene matches. The CDR3 loop spans 15 amino acids. The germline gives CDR1 SGHRS, CDR2 YFSETQ. The CDR3 nucleotides read TGCGCCAGCAGCACTCCGGGGGGGAGTCAAGAGACCCAGTACTTC. It yields the protein CASSTPGGSQETQYF.

The rearrangement links TRBV12-3 or TRBV12-4 to TRBJ1-1, with 8 bases fitting TRBD1. V gave up 6 bases and J gave up 10 bases; unmatched junction bases: 10. This CDR3 contains 13 residues. The CDR3 bases are TGTGCCAGCAGGGGACAGGATAATCAGGGAGCTTTCTTT. It specifies CASRGQDNQGAFF.

The chain couples TRBV28 to TRBJ1-4; tentative D call: TRBD1 (6 bases). V lost 4 bases and J lost 8, with 14 bases in between. The CDR3 length is 14 residues. CDR1 MDHEN and CDR2 SYDVKM come from the germline V gene. This CDR3 is CASSSPGGGEKLFF. In DNA form, the CDR3 reads TGTGCCAGCAGTTCTCCGGGGGGCGGAGAAAAACTGTTTTTT.

The chain is built from TRBV7-9 and TRBJ1-6; TRBD1 matches at 10 bases. This CDR3 is 18 amino acids long. The J segment lost 0 bases and the V segment lost 3 bases, leaving 5 bases of the junction unmatched. From germline, CDR1 is SEHNR and CDR2 FQNEAQ (reference sequence). The CDR3 is CASSFGTGASSYNSPLHF. CDR3 nucleotide sequence: TGTGCCAGCAGCTTCGGGACAGGGGCTAGCTCCTATAATTCACCCCTCCACTTT. The whole variable domain, filled in from reference TRBV7-9 and TRBJ1-6, reads DTGVSQNPRHKITKRGQNVTFRCDPISEHNRLYWYRQTLGQGPEFLTYFQNEAQLEKSRLLSDRFSAERPKGSFSTLEIQRTEQGDSAMYLCASSFGTGASSYNSPLHFGNGTRLTVT.

CDR3: CASSYGGQPQHF. Written as DNA, the CDR3 is TGTGCCAGCAGCTACGGAGGTCAGCCCCAGCATTTT. The chain carries TRBV7-9 and TRBJ1-5; the D is unclear. The CDR3 loop spans 12 amino acids. Germline CDR1 reads SEHNR; CDR2 reads FQNEAQ (reference sequence). V lost 4 bases and J lost 6, with 7 bases in between.

The gene calls are TRBV5-1 and TRBJ2-7; 8 bases agree with TRBD2. Trimming removed 0 bases from V and 6 bases from J; junction bases left unmatched: 2. Germline V gene data show CDR1 as SGHRS and CDR2 as YFSETQ. The CDR3 spans 13 residues. CDR3 in amino acids: CASSLEREREQYF. CDR3 DNA: TGCGCCAGCAGCTTGGAGCGGGAGCGCGAGCAGTACTTC.

This chain links TRBV28 with TRBJ2-1; D is perhaps TRBD1 (6 bases). Germline-derived CDR1 and CDR2 are MDHEN and SYDVKM. Trimming removed 10 bases from V and 2 bases from J, with 9 bases in between. This CDR3 has 12 residues. The chain's CDR3 is CATYRAYNEQFF. In nucleotides, the CDR3 is TGTGCCACTTACAGGGCCTACAATGAGCAGTTCTTC.

The sample holds one count of this clone. This chain uses TRBV14 with TRBJ2-1, with 8 nucleotides matching TRBD1. Germline-derived CDR1 and CDR2 are SGHDN and FVKESK. This CDR3 is built from 15 residues. The ends lost 4 bases at V and 5 bases at J; junction bases unmatched: 7. The CDR3 DNA sequence: TGTGCCAGCAGCCGACAGGACAGGGAGGACAATGAGCAGTTCTTC. It translates to CASSRQDREDNEQFF.

The chain has TRBV5-1 and TRBJ2-7, with 7 bases matching TRBD1. Germline V gene sequence: CDR1 SGHRS, CDR2 YFSETQ. Unmatched junction bases numbered 4, after V lost 0 bases and J lost 1 base. This CDR3 is 15 amino acids long. As DNA, the CDR3 is TGCGCCAGCAGCTTGGGACAGGGATTTTCCTACGAGCAGTACTTC. Its translation is CASSLGQGFSYEQYF.

The chain joins TRBV12-3 or TRBV12-4 to TRBJ1-3; D ambiguous. Trimming removed 6 bases at V and 5 bases at J, with 11 bases between. The CDR3 is 13 amino acids. The CDR3 is CASSSHLRNTIYF. The CDR3 DNA sequence: TGTGCCAGCAGCTCACATCTCAGAAACACCATATATTTT.

The gene calls are TRBV9 and TRBJ2-1; 12 nucleotides align to TRBD2. V was pared by 0 bases and J by 7 bases, with 5 bases of the junction left unmatched. The CDR3 loop spans 16 amino acids. From germline, CDR1 is SGDLS and CDR2 YYNGEE. The CDR3 DNA follows: TGTGCCAGCAGCGTAGCTAGCGGGAGGGTCTGGAATGAGCAGTTCTTC. As protein: CASSVASGRVWNEQFF.

The V gene is TRBV6-1, the J gene TRBJ2-1; 7 nucleotides line up with TRBD1. The CDR3 consists of 15 residues. V gave up 1 base and J gave up 2 bases; unmatched junction bases: 2. Germline CDR1 and CDR2: MNHNS and SASEGT. The CDR3 is CASSEGQGPYNEQFF. CDR3 nucleotides: TGTGCCAGCAGTGAAGGACAGGGCCCCTACAATGAGCAGTTCTTC.